The rows below give T cell receptor beta chains drawn from one sample of a study of blood T cell repertoires in COVID-19. Profiling relied on immunoSEQ multiplex PCR, and the TCRdb table lists in-frame clones only, not all of them. This sample has 75,000 to 100,000 clones, with about 77% found just once. Sequences were obtained from peripheral blood. Source of these receptors: a woman older than 75 with acute or convalescent COVID-19. CDR3s include the opening cysteine and the closing phenylalanine or tryptophan. Fields, in order: J gene, clone size, D gene, V gene, CDR3 length, CDR3 protein, CDR3 DNA. A D gene is named only where the DNA matches it firmly. Part of the rows lack a size; the others show once, few, many or a class for expanded clones.

>TRBJ2-5|.|.|TRBV12-3/TRBV12-4|12
CASSLDTETQYF
TGTGCCAGCAGTTTAGACACGGAGACCCAGTACTTC
>TRBJ2-7|.|TRBD1|TRBV6-6|14
CASSLGQGYFEQYF
TGTGCCAGCAGCCTGGGACAGGGATACTTCGAGCAGTACTTC
>TRBJ1-2|.|.|TRBV6-5|14
CASSYEQGKGGYTF
TGTGCCAGCAGTTACGAACAGGGAAAGGGCGGCTACACCTTC
>TRBJ2-7|few|TRBD1|TRBV2|13
CASRGGRGQEQYF
TGTGCCAGCAGGGGGGGCAGGGGGCAAGAGCAGTACTTC
>TRBJ2-1|.|.|TRBV5-8|15
CASSTRPSSYNEQFF
TGTGCCAGCAGCACCCGCCCGAGCTCCTACAATGAGCAGTTCTTC
>TRBJ1-1|once|.|TRBV9|14
CASSVQPGNTEAFF
TGTGCCAGCAGCGTACAGCCGGGGAACACTGAAGCTTTCTTT
>TRBJ2-2|.|TRBD1|TRBV7-6|16
CASSSGQGAGAGELFF
TGTGCCAGCAGCTCCGGACAGGGGGCTGGTGCCGGGGAGCTGTTTTTT
>TRBJ1-2|.|TRBD1|TRBV5-4|13
CASSRDRNYGYTF
TGTGCCAGCAGCCGGGACAGGAACTATGGCTACACCTTC
>TRBJ2-3|.|TRBD2|TRBV18|17
CASSPRGTSLSTDTQYF
TGTGCCAGCTCACCACGCGGGACTAGCCTTAGCACAGATACGCAGTATTTT
>TRBJ1-1|.|TRBD1|TRBV12-3/TRBV12-4|12
CASSLGTAEAFF
TGTGCCAGCAGTTTGGGGACAGCAGAAGCTTTCTTT
>TRBJ1-3|few|.|TRBV20-1|13
CSASSNSGNTIYF
TGCAGTGCTAGTAGCAACTCTGGAAACACCATATATTTT
>TRBJ2-5|.|.|TRBV6-6|13
CASRPDSQETQYF
TGTGCCAGCAGACCCGACAGCCAAGAGACCCAGTACTTC
>TRBJ2-1|.|TRBD2|TRBV7-2|18
CASSLSSSGRSISYEQFF
TGTGCCAGCAGCTTAAGTTCTAGCGGGAGGTCCATCTCATATGAGCAGTTCTTC
>TRBJ2-1|.|.|TRBV11-2|14
CASTPGTLYNEQFF
TGTGCCAGCACCCCCGGGACACTATACAATGAGCAGTTCTTC
>TRBJ2-6|.|.|TRBV27|17
CASSGYRVRSGANVLTF
TGTGCCAGCAGCGGATACAGGGTTAGATCTGGGGCCAACGTCCTGACTTTC
>TRBJ1-6|.|.|TRBV6-6|15
CASSYPRGGNSPLHF
TGTGCCAGCAGTTACCCTCGGGGGGGCAATTCACCCCTCCACTTT
>TRBJ1-5|.|TRBD1|TRBV19|14
CASTPGQGNQPQHF
TGTGCCAGTACGCCGGGACAGGGGAATCAGCCCCAGCATTTT
>TRBJ1-1|.|TRBD1|TRBV6-2/TRBV6-3|16
CASSPLTDRGGTEAFF
TGTGCCAGCAGTCCCCTCACGGACAGGGGCGGAACTGAAGCTTTCTTT
>TRBJ1-2|few|.|TRBV7-9|13
CASSRTASDRNTF
TGTGCCAGCAGCCGGACAGCCTCCGACCGGAACACCTTC
>TRBJ1-1|few|TRBD1|TRBV5-4|15
CASSRGQGLNTEAFF
TGTGCCAGCAGCCGCGGACAGGGTTTGAACACTGAAGCTTTCTTT
>TRBJ2-1|.|TRBD2|TRBV5-1|15
CASSISGSSYNEQFF
TGCGCCAGCAGCATTAGCGGGAGCTCCTACAATGAGCAGTTCTTC
>TRBJ2-1|.|.|TRBV9|16
CASSVGLAGSYNEQFF
TGTGCCAGCAGCGTAGGATTGGCGGGGAGCTACAATGAGCAGTTCTTC
>TRBJ2-3|few|.|TRBV4-1|16
CASSQEGIPSTDTQYF
TGCGCCAGCAGCCAAGAGGGCATTCCTAGCACAGATACGCAGTATTTT
>TRBJ2-1|.|TRBD2|TRBV19|13
CASSMRLAAEQFF
TGTGCCAGTAGTATGAGACTAGCGGCCGAGCAGTTCTTC
>TRBJ2-7|.|.|TRBV12-5|14
CASALDSPSYEQYF
TGTGCTAGTGCCCTTGACAGTCCTTCCTACGAGCAGTACTTC
>TRBJ2-3|.|TRBD2|TRBV9|17
CASTQGASGSGADTQYF
TGTGCCAGCACCCAAGGGGCTAGCGGGAGTGGGGCAGATACGCAGTATTTT
>TRBJ2-7|.|.|TRBV5-5|14
CASRKTTDDTQQYF
TGTGCCAGCAGGAAGACTACGGACGATACTCAGCAGTACTTC
>TRBJ2-3|once|.|TRBV29-1|13
CSVEGSGTDTQYF
TGCAGCGTTGAAGGTAGCGGCACAGATACGCAGTATTTT
>TRBJ1-1|.|.|TRBV4-2|14
CASSQGSPNTEAFF
TGTGCCAGCAGCCAAGGAAGCCCAAACACTGAAGCTTTCTTT
>TRBJ1-1|.|.|TRBV3-1/TRBV3-2|13
CASSSRGHTEAFF
TGTGCCAGCAGTAGCAGGGGTCACACTGAAGCTTTCTTT
>TRBJ2-3|.|.|TRBV30|11
CAWSEEAAQYF
TGTGCCTGGAGTGAAGAGGCAGCGCAGTATTTT
>TRBJ2-7|once|TRBD2|TRBV9|16
CASSPRGAGGTYEQYF
TGTGCCAGCAGCCCCCGGGGAGCGGGAGGTACCTACGAGCAGTACTTC
>TRBJ1-1|.|TRBD1|TRBV10-3|15
CAIKGTGERDTEAFF
TGTGCCATCAAAGGGACAGGGGAGAGGGACACTGAAGCTTTCTTT
>TRBJ2-1|.|.|TRBV14|15
CASSQVTYSYNEQFF
TGTGCCAGCAGCCAAGTGACTTACTCCTACAATGAGCAGTTCTTC
>TRBJ2-1|.|.|TRBV12-3/TRBV12-4|12
CASSSLNNEQFF
TGTGCCAGCAGTAGTCTAAACAATGAGCAGTTCTTC
>TRBJ1-4|.|.|TRBV18|15
CASSRSTATNEKLFF
TGTGCCAGCTCACGATCGACAGCAACTAATGAAAAACTGTTTTTT
>TRBJ1-1|.|.|TRBV28|14
CASSPPHLNTEAFF
TGTGCCAGCAGTCCCCCCCATTTGAACACTGAAGCTTTCTTT
>TRBJ2-3|.|.|TRBV4-2|15
CASSPRGGEGDTQYF
TGTGCCAGCAGCCCCCGTGGAGGGGAAGGGGATACGCAGTATTTT
>TRBJ2-5|.|TRBD2|TRBV5-1|15
CASSKLAGSQETQYF
TGCGCCAGCAGCAAGCTAGCGGGGTCGCAAGAGACCCAGTACTTC
>TRBJ2-1|once|TRBD2|TRBV7-2|15
CASGVVAGGPGEQFF
TGTGCCAGCGGCGTCGTGGCGGGGGGGCCGGGAGAGCAGTTCTTC
>TRBJ2-3|.|.|TRBV11-1|14
CASTSRALGDTQYF
TGTGCCAGCACCTCCAGGGCTTTAGGAGATACGCAGTATTTT
>TRBJ1-1|.|TRBD1|TRBV28|15
CASSPAGQANTEAFF
TGTGCCAGCAGTCCCGCGGGACAGGCGAACACTGAAGCTTTCTTT
>TRBJ1-1|.|TRBD1|TRBV10-3|14
CAINRQGDDTEAFF
TGTGCCATCAACCGACAGGGGGACGACACTGAAGCTTTCTTT
>TRBJ2-7|.|TRBD1|TRBV19|14
CASRGTGGRDEQYF
TGTGCCAGCCGCGGGACAGGGGGTAGGGACGAGCAGTACTTC
>TRBJ2-2|.|TRBD2|TRBV3-1/TRBV3-2|19
CASSRAWTSGRAHTGELFF
TGTGCCAGCAGCCGGGCCTGGACTAGCGGGAGGGCCCACACCGGGGAGCTGTTTTTT
>TRBJ1-1|.|.|TRBV14|15
CASSQDITPYTEAFF
TGTGCCAGCAGCCAAGACATAACACCCTACACTGAAGCTTTCTTT
>TRBJ2-7|.|TRBD1|TRBV18|16
CASSQSGTGASYEQYF
TGTGCCAGCTCACAGAGCGGGACAGGGGCCTCCTACGAGCAGTACTTC
>TRBJ1-2|few|.|TRBV7-2|14
CASSSITGYYGYTF
TGTGCCAGCAGCTCTATAACAGGGTACTATGGCTACACCTTC
>TRBJ2-7|.|.|TRBV11-2|14
CASSLDYGGYEQYF
TGTGCCAGCAGCTTAGACTACGGCGGGTACGAGCAGTACTTC